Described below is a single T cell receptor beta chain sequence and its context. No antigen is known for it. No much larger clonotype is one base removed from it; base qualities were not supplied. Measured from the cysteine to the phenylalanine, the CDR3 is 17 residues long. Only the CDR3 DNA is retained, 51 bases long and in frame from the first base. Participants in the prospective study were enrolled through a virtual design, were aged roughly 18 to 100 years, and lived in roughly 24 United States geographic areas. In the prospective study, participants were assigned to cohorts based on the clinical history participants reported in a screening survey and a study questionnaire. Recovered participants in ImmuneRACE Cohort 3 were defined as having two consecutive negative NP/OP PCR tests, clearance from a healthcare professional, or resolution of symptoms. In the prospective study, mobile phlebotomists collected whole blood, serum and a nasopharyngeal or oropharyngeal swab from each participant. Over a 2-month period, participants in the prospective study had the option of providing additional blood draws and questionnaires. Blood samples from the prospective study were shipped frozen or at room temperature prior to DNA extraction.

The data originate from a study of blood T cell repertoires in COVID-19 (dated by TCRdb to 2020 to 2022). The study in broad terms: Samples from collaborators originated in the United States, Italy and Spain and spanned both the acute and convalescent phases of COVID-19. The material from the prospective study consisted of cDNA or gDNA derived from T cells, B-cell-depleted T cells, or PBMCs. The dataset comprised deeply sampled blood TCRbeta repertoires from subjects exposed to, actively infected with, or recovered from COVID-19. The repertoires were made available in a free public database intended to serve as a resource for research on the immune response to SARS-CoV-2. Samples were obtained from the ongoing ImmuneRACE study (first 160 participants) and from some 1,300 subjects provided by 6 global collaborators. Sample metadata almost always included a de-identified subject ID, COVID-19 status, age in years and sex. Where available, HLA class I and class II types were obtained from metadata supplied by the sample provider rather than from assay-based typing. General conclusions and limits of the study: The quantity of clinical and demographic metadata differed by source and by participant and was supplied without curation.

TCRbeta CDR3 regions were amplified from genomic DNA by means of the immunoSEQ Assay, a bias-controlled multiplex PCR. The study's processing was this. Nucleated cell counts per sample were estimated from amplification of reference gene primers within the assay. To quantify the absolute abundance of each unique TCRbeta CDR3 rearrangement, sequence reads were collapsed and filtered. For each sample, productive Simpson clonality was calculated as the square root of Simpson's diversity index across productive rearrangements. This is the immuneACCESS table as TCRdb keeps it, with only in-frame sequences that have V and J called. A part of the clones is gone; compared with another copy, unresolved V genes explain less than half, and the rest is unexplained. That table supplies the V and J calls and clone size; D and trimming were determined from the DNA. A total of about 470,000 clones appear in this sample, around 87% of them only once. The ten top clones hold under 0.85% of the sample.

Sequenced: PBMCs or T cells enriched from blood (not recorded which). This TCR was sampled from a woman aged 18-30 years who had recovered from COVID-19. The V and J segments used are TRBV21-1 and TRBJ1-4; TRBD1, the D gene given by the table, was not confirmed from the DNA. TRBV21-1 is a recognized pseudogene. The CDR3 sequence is CASSKPPLFNRKPFLFF. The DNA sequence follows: TGTGCCAGCAGCAAACCCCCCCTGTTTAACAGAAAACCTTTTCTGTTTTTT.